This TCR beta chain derives from a study of T cells in Graves' hyperthyroidism and ophthalmopathy. Broader study findings: Ophthalmopathy was distinguished from stable hyperthyroidism by 13 V-J signatures.

The sample holds a few counts of this clonotype. Its antigen is undetermined. RNA transcripts yielded amplified TCR beta CDR3 regions. Researchers ran a first-round RT-PCR on the TCR CDR3 using the HTBI primer set. One entry per CDR3 protein results from TCRdb running MiXCR on the multiplex PCR reads. The sample has around 600,000 distinct CDR3 sequences; 12% to 15% are singletons. Each ophthalmopathy patient scored at least 3 on the Clinical Activity Score and at least 4 on NOSPECS grade, with duration under 3 months. Fresh 10 ml peripheral blood yielded PBMCs. Trimming took 0 bases from V and 2 from J; bases not matched to a gene: 8. The CDR3 loop spans 18 amino acids. Germline V CDR1 and CDR2: LGHNA, YNFKEQ.

Sequencing was performed on blood. This TCR was sampled from a woman aged 18-29 years with Graves' ophthalmopathy. The V gene is TRBV4-2, the J gene TRBJ2-2; TRBD2 aligns across 8 bases. This CDR3 is CASSQEPSGSSNTGELFF. CDR3 DNA: TGTGCCAGCAGCCAAGAACCGAGCGGGAGTAGTAACACCGGGGAGCTGTTTTTT.